The T cell receptor (beta chain) described here comes from a study of CD8 T cells in Susac syndrome. Looked up from germline, CDR1 is SGDLS and CDR2 is YYNGEE. This CDR3 comprises 16 residues. With 3 bases removed from V and 3 bases from J, the gap between germline ends came to 19 bases. It was negative isolation that provided the CD8+ and CD4+ T cells, whereas TEMRA cells were enriched by FACS. An amount of RNA that ranged from roughly 0.5 to 1 ug was reverse transcribed with random hexamers. Amplification of the TCR beta CDR3 was carried out by immunoSEQ multiplex PCR, which spanned a total of 54 Vbeta and 13 Jbeta segments. TCRdb processed the immunoSEQ multiplex PCR reads anew with MiXCR; each CDR3 protein has one entry. The repertoire holds around 100,000 distinct CDR3 sequences, with nearly 97% as singletons. Remarks on this clonotype: Its antigen is not identified.

General study findings and limits: Susac-specific public clones were found in both the total CD8+ and the CD8+ TEMRA repertoires, with under 20 in the former and 5 or 6 in the latter. The study recognized that the number of individuals in its TCR sequencing and HLA analysis was relatively small.

This clonotype was obtained from a human donor with Susac syndrome. The rearrangement links TRBV9 to TRBJ2-7, with D perhaps TRBD2 (6 bases). Source material: CD8+ T cells from PBMCs. CDR3 DNA: TGTGCCAGCAGCGAGGGAGAGGTGCAGCGGGTCTACGAGCAGTACTTC. This sequence encodes CASSEGEVQRVYEQYF.